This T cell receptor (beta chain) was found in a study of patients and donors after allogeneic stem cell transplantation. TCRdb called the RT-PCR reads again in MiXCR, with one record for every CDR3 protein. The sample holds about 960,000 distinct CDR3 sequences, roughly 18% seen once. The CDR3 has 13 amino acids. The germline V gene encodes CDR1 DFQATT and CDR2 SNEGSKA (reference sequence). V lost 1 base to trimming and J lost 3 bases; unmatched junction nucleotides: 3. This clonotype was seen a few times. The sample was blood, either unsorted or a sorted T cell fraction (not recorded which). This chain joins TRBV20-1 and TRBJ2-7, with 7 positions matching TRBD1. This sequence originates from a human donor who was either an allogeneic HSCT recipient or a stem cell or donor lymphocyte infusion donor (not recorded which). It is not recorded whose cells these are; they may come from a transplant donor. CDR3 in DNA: TGCAGTGCTAGAGTGGACAGGTACTACGAGCAGTACTTC. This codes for CSARVDRYYEQYF.